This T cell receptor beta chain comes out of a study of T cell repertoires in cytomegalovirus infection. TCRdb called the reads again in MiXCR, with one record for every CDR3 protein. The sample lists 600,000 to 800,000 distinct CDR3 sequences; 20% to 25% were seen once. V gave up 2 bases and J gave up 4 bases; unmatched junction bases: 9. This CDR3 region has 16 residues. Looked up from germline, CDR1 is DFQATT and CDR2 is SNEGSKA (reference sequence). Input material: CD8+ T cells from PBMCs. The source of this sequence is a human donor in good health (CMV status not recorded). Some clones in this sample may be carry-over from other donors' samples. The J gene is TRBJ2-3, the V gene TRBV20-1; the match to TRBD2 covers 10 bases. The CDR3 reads CSARPSGLAGADTQYF. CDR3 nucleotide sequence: TGCAGTGCTAGACCTTCTGGCCTAGCGGGGGCAGATACGCAGTATTTT.